The text below deals with one TCR beta chain. Its specificity is unknown. Some clones are missing from TCRdb's copy, which holds only in-frame ones; the method was immunoSEQ multiplex PCR. Of tens of thousands of clones in the sample, 88% were seen once. The data stem from a study of T cell responses to AZD1222 COVID-19 vaccine. Whole-study findings and limits: A mostly white British donor set with more females was recruited, and clonal diversity was possibly underestimated.

The germline V gene has CDR1 MNHEY and CDR2 SVGAGI. Between the trimmed V and J ends, which lost 8 bases and 3 bases, there was a span of 14 bases. CDR3 length: 13 amino acids. The input for sequencing was peripheral blood, taken on day 0 of MenACWY control vaccination. V gene TRBV6-5 combines with J gene TRBJ2-7, with D possibly TRBD2 on 5 matching bases. The TCR sequence derives from an adult in good health. CDR3 nucleotides: TGTGCCAGCCGGCGGACTCTTGACTACGAGCAGTACTTC. As protein: CASRRTLDYEQYF.